The 14 T cell receptor beta chains listed next were all sequenced from one sample in a study of shared clonotypes between healthy human individuals. Profiled with immunoSEQ multiplex PCR; TCRdb holds only in-frame clones, not every one. The repertoire holds about 1,800,000 clones, about 94% seen once, with under 1.5% in the top ten. As defined, naive CD8 cells were CD45RO-negative and positively selected for CCR7, with terminally differentiated effector memory CD45RA+ cells excluded. The sample comprised naive CD8+ T cells sorted from blood. The receptor source for this set is a man aged 18 to 35 in good health.

This clone was found once. The chain has TRBV6-5 and TRBJ2-2; D is ambiguous. Trimming took 0 bases from V and 1 from J, leaving 6 bases between them. The CDR3 totals 15 residues. CDR1 is MNHEY and CDR2 is SVGAGI in the germline V gene. The CDR3 region has the DNA TGTGCCAGCAGTTACTCGACCTTGAACACCGGGGAGCTGTTTTTT. Amino acids: CASSYSTLNTGELFF.

V usage is TRBV19 and J usage is TRBJ2-7, with D perhaps matching TRBD1 (6 bases). V was shortened by 5 bases and J by 7 bases, with 12 bases between the two germline ends. This CDR3 has 12 residues. The germline CDR1 and CDR2 sequences are LNHDA and SQIVND (reference sequence). CDR3 bases: TGTGCCAGTAGTGATACAGGGAAAGAGCAGTACTTC. Residues: CASSDTGKEQYF.

CDR3 residues: CASSPDGDYNSPLHF. As DNA, the CDR3 is TGCGCCAGCAGCCCCGACGGGGACTATAATTCACCCCTCCACTTT. The chain is built from TRBV4-3 and TRBJ1-6; no reliable D call. The CDR3 runs to 15 residues. Trimming took 4 bases from V and 3 from J, leaving 10 bases between them. The V gene's germline CDR1 is LGHNA and CDR2 YSLEER.

CDR3 amino acids: CASSIPQGFAEAFF. The CDR3, as DNA: TGTGCCAGCAGCATCCCCCAGGGGTTCGCTGAAGCTTTCTTT. The chain uses TRBV7-9 and TRBJ1-1; possible D gene TRBD1, 6 bases. V was shortened by 5 bases and J by 6 bases, with 16 bases between the two germline ends. The CDR3 totals 14 residues. Germline V CDR1 and CDR2: SEHNR, FQNEAQ (reference sequence). Together with reference TRBV7-9 and TRBJ1-1, the CDR3 gives the full variable domain: DTGVSQNPRHKITKRGQNVTFRCDPISEHNRLYWYRQTLGQGPEFLTYFQNEAQLEKSRLLSDRFSAERPKGSFSTLEIQRTEQGDSAMYLCASSIPQGFAEAFFGQGTRLTVV.

The chain links TRBV13 to TRBJ2-7; D remains ambiguous. The CDR3 runs 13 residues. V was clipped by 5 bases and J by 2 bases, with 10 bases between them. CDR1 is PRHDT and CDR2 is FYEKMQ in the germline V gene (reference sequence). The CDR3 DNA is TGTGCCAGCAGCCACGATGGGACCTACGAGCAGTACTTC. This encodes CASSHDGTYEQYF.

The rearrangement uses TRBV7-9 and TRBJ2-1; 14 bases fit TRBD2. CDR3 length equals 19 residues. Per germline, CDR1 SEHNR and CDR2 FQNEAQ (reference sequence). Germline trimming cut 4 bases from V and 4 bases from J; bases unmatched to any gene: 12. CDR3 sequence reads: CASSYGTSGGLSYYNEQFF. CDR3 in DNA: TGTGCCAGCAGCTATGGGACTAGCGGGGGACTCTCTTATTACAATGAGCAGTTCTTC.

The chain carries TRBV5-3 and TRBJ2-3; unclear D gene. TRBV5-3 is noted as an ORF with a role that remains uncertain. V was trimmed by 5 bases and J by 2 bases, leaving 12 bases between them. The CDR3 has 14 residues. The CDR3 loop reads CARRKSAHTDTQYF. CDR3 nucleotide sequence: TGTGCCAGAAGAAAGTCAGCCCACACAGATACGCAGTATTTT.

The chain joins TRBV6-6 to TRBJ1-2; D call uncertain. This CDR3 comprises 15 residues. Germline values: CDR1 MNHNY, CDR2 SVGAGI (reference sequence). The V gene lost 0 bases and the J gene lost 2 bases, with 10 bases spanning the gap. CDR3 amino acids: CASSYSVGSNYGYTF. The DNA of the CDR3 is TGTGCCAGCAGTTACTCTGTAGGGAGCAACTATGGCTACACCTTC.

V is TRBV6-5 and J is TRBJ2-1; D ambiguous. This CDR3 has 15 residues. Germline CDR1 is MNHEY and CDR2 is SVGAGI. Trimming left V 2 bases short and J 4 bases short, with 12 bases between. The CDR3 is CASSYQASPYNEQFF. CDR3 coding DNA: TGTGCCAGCAGTTACCAGGCCTCTCCATACAATGAGCAGTTCTTC.

The chain is built from TRBV28 and TRBJ1-1; 7 bases agree with TRBD1. J was trimmed by 0 bases and V by 6 bases; bases with no gene match: 7. This CDR3 has 15 residues. Germline V gene data show CDR1 as MDHEN and CDR2 as SYDVKM. CDR3 residues: CASSATGYMNTEAFF. The CDR3 nucleotides are TGTGCCAGCAGCGCGACAGGGTATATGAACACTGAAGCTTTCTTT. Together with reference TRBV28 and TRBJ1-1, the CDR3 gives the full variable domain: DVKVTQSSRYLVKRTGEKVFLECVQDMDHENMFWYRQDPGLGLRLIYFSYDVKMKEKGDIPEGYSVSREKKERFSLILESASTNQTSMYLCASSATGYMNTEAFFGQGTRLTVV.

This chain links TRBV13 with TRBJ2-1; a weak D match, TRBD1 (6 bases). This CDR3 is built from 13 residues. Deletions cut 5 bases from V and 8 bases from J, with 13 bases between. Germline CDR1 and CDR2: PRHDT and FYEKMQ (reference sequence). The CDR3 here is CASSQKGHDEQFF. The CDR3 DNA reads as TGTGCCAGCAGCCAGAAGGGACACGATGAGCAGTTCTTC.

The chain joins TRBV1 to TRBJ1-3; the D segment call TRBD1 is taken from the table without a DNA check. TRBV1 counts as a pseudogene. The CDR3 covers 19 residues. The DNA of the CDR3 is TGCACCAGCAGCCAATCCGCCCGGGACAGCTTTACCTCTGGAAACACCATATATTTT. Translating gives CTSSQSARDSFTSGNTIYF.

This clone has a single count. V and J are TRBV6-1 and TRBJ2-7; 10 bases align to TRBD1. There are 14 residues in the CDR3. The germline V gene has CDR1 MNHNS and CDR2 SASEGT. V was clipped by 8 bases and J by 5 bases; unmatched bases: 9. The CDR3 sequence: CASFETGGINEQYF. DNA of the CDR3: TGTGCCAGCTTCGAGACAGGGGGCATAAACGAGCAGTACTTC.

The chain is built from TRBV2 and TRBJ1-2; D gene unclear. The CDR3 contains 11 residues. Trimming left V 7 bases short and J 7 bases short, with 10 bases between. From germline, CDR1 is SNHLY and CDR2 FYNNEI. CDR3 residues: CASMDFSGYTF. CDR3 in DNA: TGTGCCAGCATGGACTTCAGTGGCTACACCTTC.